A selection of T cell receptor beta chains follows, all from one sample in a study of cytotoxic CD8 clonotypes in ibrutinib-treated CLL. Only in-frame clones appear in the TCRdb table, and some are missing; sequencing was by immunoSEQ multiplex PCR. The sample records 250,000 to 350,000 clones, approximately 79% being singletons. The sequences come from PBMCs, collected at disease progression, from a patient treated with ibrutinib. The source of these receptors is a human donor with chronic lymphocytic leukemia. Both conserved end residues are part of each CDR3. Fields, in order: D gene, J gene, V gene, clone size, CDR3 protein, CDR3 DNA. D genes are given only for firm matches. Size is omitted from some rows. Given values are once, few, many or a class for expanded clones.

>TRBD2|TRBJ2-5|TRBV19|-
CASSIAGTTQETQYF
TGTGCCAGTAGTATAGCGGGGACTACCCAAGAGACCCAGTACTTC
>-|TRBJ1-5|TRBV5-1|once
CASRPSGGSNQPQHF
TGCGCCAGCAGGCCCTCCGGAGGAAGCAATCAGCCCCAGCATTTT
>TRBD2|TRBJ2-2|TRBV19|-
CASINGLAGPNTGELFF
TGTGCCAGTATCAACGGACTAGCGGGGCCGAACACCGGGGAGCTGTTTTTT
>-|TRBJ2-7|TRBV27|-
CATGGLPPYEQYF
TGTGCCACCGGGGGACTGCCACCCTACGAGCAGTACTTC
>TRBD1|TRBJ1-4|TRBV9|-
CASSVDTGGFEKLFF
TGTGCCAGCAGCGTAGACACAGGGGGCTTTGAAAAACTGTTTTTT
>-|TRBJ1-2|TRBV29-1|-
CSAGGATNYGYTF
TGCAGCGCCGGAGGCGCAACTAACTATGGCTACACCTTC
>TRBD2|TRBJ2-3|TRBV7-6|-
CASSSERERTDTQYF
TGTGCCAGCAGCTCCGAGCGGGAGAGGACAGATACGCAGTATTTT
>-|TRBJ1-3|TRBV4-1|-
CASSQRQISGNTIYF
TGCGCCAGCAGCCAACGGCAGATCTCTGGAAACACCATATATTTT
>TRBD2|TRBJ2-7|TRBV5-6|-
CASSPRTSAAEQYF
TGTGCCAGCAGCCCGCGGACTAGCGCAGCCGAGCAGTACTTC
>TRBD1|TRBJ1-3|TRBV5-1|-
CASSPGTGYWSGNTIYF
TGCGCCAGCAGCCCCGGGACAGGGTATTGGTCTGGAAACACCATATATTTT
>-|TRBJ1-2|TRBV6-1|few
CASRRLITRGYTF
TGTGCCAGCAGACGATTGATAACTCGCGGCTACACCTTC
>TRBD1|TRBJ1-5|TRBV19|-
CASRVRGGDYNQPQHF
TGTGCCAGTAGGGTACGAGGGGGCGATTACAATCAGCCCCAGCATTTT
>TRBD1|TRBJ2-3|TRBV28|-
CASSSPGGGADTQYF
TGTGCCAGCAGTTCACCAGGGGGCGGCGCAGATACGCAGTATTTT
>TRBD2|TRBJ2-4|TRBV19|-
CASSPALVSGYGLAKNIQYF
TGTGCCAGTAGCCCGGCTCTGGTTAGCGGGTATGGTCTAGCCAAAAACATTCAGTACTTC
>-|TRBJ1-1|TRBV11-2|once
CASSLSRGANTEAFF
TGTGCCAGCAGCTTATCCCGGGGCGCGAACACTGAAGCTTTCTTT
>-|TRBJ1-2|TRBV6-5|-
CASISGTARTGYTF
TGTGCCAGCATCTCCGGGACCGCCCGTACAGGCTACACCTTC
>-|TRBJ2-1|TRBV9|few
CASSGNNEQFF
TGTGCCAGCAGCGGTAACAATGAGCAGTTCTTC
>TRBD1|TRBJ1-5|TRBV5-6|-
CASSLFGTGVRNQPQHF
TGTGCCAGCAGCTTGTTCGGGACAGGGGTTCGCAATCAGCCCCAGCATTTT
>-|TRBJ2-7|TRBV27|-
CASSSGGHFYEQYF
TGTGCCAGCAGTTCCGGGGGACACTTCTACGAGCAGTACTTC
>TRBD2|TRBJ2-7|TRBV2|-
CATKSGIFYEQYF
TGTGCCACCAAGAGCGGGATCTTCTACGAGCAGTACTTC
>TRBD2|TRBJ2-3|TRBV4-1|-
CATSGIYPSTDTQYF
TGCGCAACTAGCGGGATATACCCTAGCACAGATACGCAGTATTTT
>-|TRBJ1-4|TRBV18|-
CASSPGGSTNEKLFF
TGTGCCAGCTCACCAGGGGGGAGCACTAATGAAAAACTGTTTTTT
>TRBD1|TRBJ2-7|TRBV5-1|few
CASTRTGGFHEQYF
TGCGCCAGCACCAGGACAGGGGGCTTCCACGAGCAGTACTTC
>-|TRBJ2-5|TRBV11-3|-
CASSLDRASETQYF
TGTGCCAGCAGCTTAGATAGGGCTTCCGAGACCCAGTACTTC
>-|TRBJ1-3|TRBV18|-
CASSLTGYSGNTIYF
TGTGCCAGCTCACTCACAGGATACTCTGGAAACACCATATATTTT
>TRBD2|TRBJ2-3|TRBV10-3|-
CAISGGSGTSGNTDTQYF
TGTGCCATCAGTGGCGGATCCGGGACTAGCGGTAACACAGATACGCAGTATTTT
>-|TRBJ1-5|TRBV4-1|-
CASSQAEASNQPQHF
TGCGCCAGCAGCCAAGCCGAGGCAAGCAATCAGCCCCAGCATTTT
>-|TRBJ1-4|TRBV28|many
CASSPHSKGYGLFF
TGTGCCAGCAGTCCCCACTCGAAAGGATATGGGCTGTTTTTT
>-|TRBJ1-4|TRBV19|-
CASSIGQGGRLFF
TGTGCCAGTAGTATAGGCCAGGGCGGAAGACTGTTTTTT
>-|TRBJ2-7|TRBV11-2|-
CASSLGSGGYEQYF
TGTGCCAGCAGCTTAGGGTCCGGCGGCTACGAGCAGTACTTC
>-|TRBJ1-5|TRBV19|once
CASSRQGDNQPQHF
TGTGCCAGTAGTAGGCAGGGAGACAATCAGCCCCAGCATTTT
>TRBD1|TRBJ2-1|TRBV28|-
CASSVTGVLALIGNEQFF
TGTGCCAGCAGTGTGACAGGGGTTTTAGCTTTGATAGGGAATGAGCAGTTCTTC
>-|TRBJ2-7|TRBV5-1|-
CASSLARGAHEQYF
TGCGCCAGCAGCTTGGCACGGGGGGCGCACGAGCAGTACTTC
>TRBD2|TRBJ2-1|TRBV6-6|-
CASRNSGGANEQFF
TGTGCCAGCAGAAATAGCGGGGGGGCCAATGAGCAGTTCTTC
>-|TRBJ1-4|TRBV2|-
CASRPSLSTNEKLFF
TGTGCCAGCAGGCCTTCCCTTTCAACTAATGAAAAACTGTTTTTT
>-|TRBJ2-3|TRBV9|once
CASSVGTLADTQYF
TGTGCCAGCAGCGTCGGGACTCTCGCAGATACGCAGTATTTT